Sequencing of this T cell receptor beta chain was carried out in a study of early T cells in non-severe SARS-CoV-2 infection. Study-level findings and limits: The VDJdb matching leaned toward anti-spike CD8 responses and overlooked private and CD4 specificities.

MiXCR was run by TCRdb on the 5' RACE reads, yielding one entry per CDR3 protein. There are roughly 30,000 distinct CDR3 sequences in the sample; around 6% occur only once, and approximately 35% lies in the top ten. This clonotype was seen at least ten times. Its antigen is not identified. V lost 2 bases and J 0 bases, leaving 11 bases between the germline ends. The CDR3 spans 16 residues. Germline CDR1 is MNHNY and CDR2 is SVGAGI (reference sequence). The sequence came from an adult who was a healthcare worker with PCR-confirmed SARS-CoV-2 infection or an uninfected control (not recorded which). V and J are TRBV6-6 and TRBJ1-5; D may be TRBD1 (6 bases). Sequenced here: whole blood, sampled at baseline. The CDR3 DNA is TGTGCCAGCAGTTACCAGGGGAGGGCTAGCAATCAGCCCCAGCATTTT. It codes for CASSYQGRASNQPQHF.